The clone carrying this T cell receptor (beta chain) was recorded many times. The data were obtained in a study of T cells in Graves' hyperthyroidism and ophthalmopathy. The CDR3 is made up of 17 amino acids. The J segment lost 2 bases and the V segment lost 7 bases, leaving 12 bases of the junction unmatched. The germline V gene encodes CDR1 SGHTA and CDR2 FQGNSA. TCR beta CDR3 regions were amplified from RNA. In the first-round RT-PCR of the TCR CDR3, the HTBI primer set was used. TCRdb independently ran MiXCR on the multiplex PCR reads; one entry per CDR3 protein. The sample consists of fewer than 900,000 distinct CDR3 sequences, over 15% of them appearing once.

The chain links TRBV7-2 to TRBJ2-1; TRBD2 matches 9 bases. The sequencing sample was made of blood. The receptor was isolated from a woman in her forties or fifties with Graves' hyperthyroidism that later progressed to Graves' ophthalmopathy. The DNA for the CDR3 is TGTGCCAGCACCCCATGGGGCGGGGGGGCCCCCTACAATGAGCAGTTCTTC. It codes for CASTPWGGGAPYNEQFF.